These 7 T cell receptor beta chains were sequenced from one sample in a study of CD8+ T cells in alopecia areata. Reverse transcription of extracted RNA yielded cDNA, which provided the sequencing template. Only in-frame clones appear in the TCRdb table, and some are missing; sequencing was by immunoSEQ multiplex PCR. The sample is made up of roughly 260,000 clones, none counted only once. The pooled cutaneous lymph node cells were sorted using several markers (CD4, CD8alpha, NKG2D, NKG2ACE and others). The specimen sequenced was CD4+ T cells sorted from a lymph node. The origin of the receptors is a C3H/HeJ mouse with alopecia areata. Mouse strain MHC haplotype: H2-k.

To note about this clone: Gene labels here are mouse ones. Read sequence stops 4 residues before the CDR3 end, and the germline J gene provides the missing end. This chain links TRBV19 with TRBJ2-1, with TRBD1 identical over 9 bases. The CDR3 spans 13 residues. Per the germline V gene, CDR1 is FNHDT and CDR2 is SITEND (reference sequence). The sequenced CDR3 bases are TGTGCCAGCACCGGACAGGGGCGCACT. Translation: CASTGQGRT. The entire CDR3 protein reads CASTGQGRTEQFF.

In regard to this clone: All gene names here are mouse names. The read is 4 residues too short to cover the CDR3 end, so that end is filled in from the germline J gene. Other DNA sequences in this specimen translate into the identical CDR3. V gene TRBV13-2 combines with J gene TRBJ2-2; 8 bases match TRBD1. CDR3 length: 13 amino acids. Unmatched junction bases numbered 0, after V lost 2 bases and J lost 6 bases. Germline CDR1 NNHNN, CDR2 SYGAGS (reference sequence). The CDR3: CASGDRGPGQLYF. CDR3 bases read: TGTGCCAGCGGTGACAGGGGGCCCGGG.

This clone was observed a handful of times. Genes and germline come from the mouse. This CDR3 is CTCSADHQYSPLYF. CDR3 DNA (partial): TGCACCTGCAGTGCAGATCACCAGTATTCGCCC. The chain is built from TRBV1 and TRBJ1-6; D is ambiguous. The read is 3 residues too short to cover the CDR3 end, so that end is filled in from the germline J gene. TRBJ1-6 qualifies as an ORF whose function is uncertain. This CDR3 is 14 amino acids long. V was trimmed by 0 bases and J by 8 bases, leaving 8 bases between them. Germline V CDR1 and CDR2: NSQYPW, LRSPGD (reference sequence).

At least ten counts were recorded for this clone. Gene and germline names: mouse. The read stops 4 residues short of the end of the CDR3; the missing end is completed from the germline J gene. The chain couples TRBV5 to TRBJ2-5; weak D call: TRBD1 (5 bases). Germline V CDR1 and CDR2: LGHNA, YNLKQL (reference sequence). Trimming stripped 1 base from V and 0 bases from J, with 5 bases between. The CDR3 has 14 residues. CDR3 DNA, as far as it was read: TGTGCCAGCAGCCAAGGGACAAACCAAGAC. Translated: CASSQGTNQD. The entire CDR3 protein is CASSQGTNQDTQYF.

This clone was found a few times. Mouse gene names and germline throughout. At the DNA level, this CDR3 is encoded by other sequences in the same sample as well. CDR3 residues: CTCSAGTGGYEQYF. Partial CDR3 DNA: TGCACCTGCAGTGCAGGGACAGGGGGGTAT. The chain carries TRBV1 and TRBJ2-7, with TRBD1 identical over 10 bases. The observed sequence ends 4 residues before the CDR3 terminus, with the missing tail filled in from the germline J gene. CDR1 is NSQYPW and CDR2 is LRSPGD in the germline V gene (reference sequence). The CDR3 covers 14 residues.

This clone was observed a handful of times. Gene names denote mouse genes. The sequenced fragment ends 4 residues before the CDR3 boundary, so the rest is inferred from the germline J gene. The J gene is TRBJ2-5, the V gene TRBV19; 9 nucleotides agree with TRBD2. The CDR3 is 15 residues long. The germline V gene encodes CDR1 FNHDT and CDR2 SITEND (reference sequence). V shed 0 bases, J shed 3 bases, and the junction held 2 bases outside the gene matches. The part of the CDR3 DNA that was read is TGTGCCAGCAGTATAGTCTGGGGGGGTCAAGAC. Amino acids: CASSIVWGGQD. Given in full, the CDR3 is CASSIVWGGQDTQYF.

This clone was seen a handful of times. Gene names denote mouse genes. Coverage ceases 4 residues before the CDR3 finishes, and the germline J gene fills in the end. The rearrangement joins TRBV29 to TRBJ1-2; 9 bases fit TRBD1. The CDR3 contains 14 residues. Germline values: CDR1 MSHET, CDR2 SYDVDS. CDR3 bases read: TGTGCTAGCAGTTCGCCGGGACAGGGCCCC. This translates into CASSSPGQGP. The entire CDR3 is CASSSPGQGPDYTF.